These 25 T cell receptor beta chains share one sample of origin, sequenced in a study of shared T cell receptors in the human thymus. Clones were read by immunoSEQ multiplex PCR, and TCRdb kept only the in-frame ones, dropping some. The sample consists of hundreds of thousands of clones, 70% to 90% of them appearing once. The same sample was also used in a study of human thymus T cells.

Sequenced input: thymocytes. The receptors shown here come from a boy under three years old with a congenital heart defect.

DNA for the CDR3: TGCGCCAGCAGCTTGGAAAGCGGGAGCGGTAACGAGCAGTACTTC. This gives the protein CASSLESGSGNEQYF. This rearrangement joins TRBV5-1 to TRBJ2-7, with 8 bases that match TRBD2. This CDR3 contains 15 residues. V lost 0 bases to trimming and J lost 5 bases; unmatched junction nucleotides: 7. Germline lookup yields CDR1 SGHRS and CDR2 YFSETQ.

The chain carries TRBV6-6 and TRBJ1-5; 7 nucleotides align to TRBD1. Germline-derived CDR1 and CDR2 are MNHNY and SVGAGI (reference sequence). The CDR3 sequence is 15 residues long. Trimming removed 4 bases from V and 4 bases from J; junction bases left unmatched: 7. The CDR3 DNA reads TGTGCCAGCAGTTGTACCGGGACAGAAAATCAGCCCCAGCATTTT. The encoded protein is CASSCTGTENQPQHF.

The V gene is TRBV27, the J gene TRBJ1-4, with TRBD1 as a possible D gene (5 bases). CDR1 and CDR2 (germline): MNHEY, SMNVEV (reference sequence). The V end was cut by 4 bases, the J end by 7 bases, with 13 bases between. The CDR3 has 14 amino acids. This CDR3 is CASSSRGNGEKLFF. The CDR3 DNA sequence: TGTGCCAGCAGTTCAAGGGGCAACGGTGAAAAACTGTTTTTT.

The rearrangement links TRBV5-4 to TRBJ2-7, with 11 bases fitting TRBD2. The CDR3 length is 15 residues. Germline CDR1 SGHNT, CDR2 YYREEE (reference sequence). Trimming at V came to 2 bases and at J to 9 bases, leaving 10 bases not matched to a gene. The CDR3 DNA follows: TGTGCCAGCAGCTTCCAAGCACTAGCGGGAGACCCGCAGTACTTC. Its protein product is CASSFQALAGDPQYF.

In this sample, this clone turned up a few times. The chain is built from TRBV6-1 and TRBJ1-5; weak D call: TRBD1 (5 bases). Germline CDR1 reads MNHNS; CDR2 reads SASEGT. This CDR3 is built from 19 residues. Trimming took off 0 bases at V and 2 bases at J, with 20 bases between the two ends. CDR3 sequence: CASSEAPGRHWRGNQPQHF. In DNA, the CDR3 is TGTGCCAGCAGTGAAGCGCCGGGACGGCACTGGAGGGGCAATCAGCCCCAGCATTTT.

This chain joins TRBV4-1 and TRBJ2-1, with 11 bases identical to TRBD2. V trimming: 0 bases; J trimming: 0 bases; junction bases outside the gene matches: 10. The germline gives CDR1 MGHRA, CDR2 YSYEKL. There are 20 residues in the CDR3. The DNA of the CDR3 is TGCGCCAGCAGCCAAGAATCGCTAGCGGGAGGACCCAGCTCCTACAATGAGCAGTTCTTC. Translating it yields CASSQESLAGGPSSYNEQFF.

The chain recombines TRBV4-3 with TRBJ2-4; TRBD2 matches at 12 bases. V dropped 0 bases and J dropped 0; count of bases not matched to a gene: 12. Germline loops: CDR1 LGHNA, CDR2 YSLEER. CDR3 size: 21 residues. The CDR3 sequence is CASSQDNIWTSGILAKNIQYF. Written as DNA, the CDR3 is TGCGCCAGCAGCCAAGATAATATATGGACTAGCGGGATACTAGCCAAAAACATTCAGTACTTC.

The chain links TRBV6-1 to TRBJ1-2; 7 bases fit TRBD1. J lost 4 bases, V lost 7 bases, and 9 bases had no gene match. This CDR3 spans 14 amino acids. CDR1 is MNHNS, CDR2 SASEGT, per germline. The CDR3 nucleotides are TGTGCCAGCACCCCCAGCCGGGACAGCTATGGCTACACCTTC. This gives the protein CASTPSRDSYGYTF.

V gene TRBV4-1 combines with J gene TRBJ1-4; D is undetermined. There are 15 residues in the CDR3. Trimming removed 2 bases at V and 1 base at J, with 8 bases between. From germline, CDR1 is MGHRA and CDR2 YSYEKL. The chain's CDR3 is CASSQPGITNEKLFF. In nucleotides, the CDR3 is TGCGCCAGCAGCCAACCGGGGATAACTAATGAAAAACTGTTTTTT.

The CDR3 nucleotides read TGTGCCAGCAGCTTGGCTAGGACTAGCGGGAGGGGTAGCACAGATACGCAGTATTTT. Protein sequence: CASSLARTSGRGSTDTQYF. The gene calls are TRBV5-4 and TRBJ2-3; 15 nucleotides line up with TRBD2. The V gene's germline CDR1 is SGHNT and CDR2 YYREEE (reference sequence). CDR3 size: 19 residues. The V and J ends lost 0 bases and 0 bases, in that order; junction bases with no gene match: 5.

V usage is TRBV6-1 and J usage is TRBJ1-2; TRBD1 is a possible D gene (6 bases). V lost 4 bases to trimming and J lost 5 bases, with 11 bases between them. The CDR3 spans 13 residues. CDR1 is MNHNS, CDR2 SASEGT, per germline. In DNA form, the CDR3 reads TGTGCCAGCAGTGCCGCTACAGGGTATGGCTACACCTTC. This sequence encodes CASSAATGYGYTF.

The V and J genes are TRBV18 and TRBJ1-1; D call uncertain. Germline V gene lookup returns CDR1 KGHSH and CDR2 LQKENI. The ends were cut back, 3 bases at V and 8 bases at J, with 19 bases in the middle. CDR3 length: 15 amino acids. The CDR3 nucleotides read TGTGCCAGCTCACCGAACATTTTAGCCCGAAGAGAAGCTTTCTTT. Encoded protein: CASSPNILARREAFF.

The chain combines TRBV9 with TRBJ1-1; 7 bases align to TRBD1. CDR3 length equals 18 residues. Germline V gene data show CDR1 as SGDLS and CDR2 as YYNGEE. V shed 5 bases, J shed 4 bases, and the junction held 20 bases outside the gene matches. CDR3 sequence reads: CASSASMGFTTGSTEAFF. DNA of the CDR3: TGTGCCAGCAGTGCCAGCATGGGGTTTACGACAGGGAGCACTGAAGCTTTCTTT.

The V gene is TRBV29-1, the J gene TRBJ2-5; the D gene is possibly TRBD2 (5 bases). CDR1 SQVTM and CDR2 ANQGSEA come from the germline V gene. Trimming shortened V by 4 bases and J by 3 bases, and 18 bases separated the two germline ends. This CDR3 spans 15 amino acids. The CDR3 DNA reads TGCAGCGTTGTGTGGGAAAGGAAGGAGGAAGAGACCCAGTACTTC. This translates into CSVVWERKEEETQYF.

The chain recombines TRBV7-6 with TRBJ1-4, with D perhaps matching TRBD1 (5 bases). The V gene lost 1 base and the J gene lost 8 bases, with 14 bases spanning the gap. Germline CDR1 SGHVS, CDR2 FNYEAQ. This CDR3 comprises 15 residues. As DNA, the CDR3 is TGTGCCAGCAGCTTAGTGTGGGGGGTCGTCGAAAAACTGTTTTTT. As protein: CASSLVWGVVEKLFF. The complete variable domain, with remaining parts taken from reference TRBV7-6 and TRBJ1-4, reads GAGVSQSPRYKVTKRGQDVALRCDPISGHVSLYWYRQALGQGPEFLTYFNYEAQQDKSGLPNDRFSAERPEGSISTLTIQRTEQRDSAMYRCASSLVWGVVEKLFFGSGTQLSVL.

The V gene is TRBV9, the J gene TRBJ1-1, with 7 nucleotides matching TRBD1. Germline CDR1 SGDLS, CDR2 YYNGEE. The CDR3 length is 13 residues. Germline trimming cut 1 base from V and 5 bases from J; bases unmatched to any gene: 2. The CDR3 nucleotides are TGTGCCAGCAGCGTAAGGACAGGTACTGAAGCTTTCTTT. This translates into CASSVRTGTEAFF.

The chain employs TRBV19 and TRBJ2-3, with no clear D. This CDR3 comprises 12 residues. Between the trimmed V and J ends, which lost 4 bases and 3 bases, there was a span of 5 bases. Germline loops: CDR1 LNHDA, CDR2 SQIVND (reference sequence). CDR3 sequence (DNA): TGTGCCAGTAGTACCCAGACAGATACGCAGTATTTT. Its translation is CASSTQTDTQYF.

This CDR3 is CASSFRQGSNEKLFF. The CDR3 DNA is TGTGCCAGCAGCTTCCGACAGGGTAGTAATGAAAAACTGTTTTTT. The rearrangement links TRBV5-6 to TRBJ1-4; 7 bases are shared with TRBD1. This CDR3 has 15 amino acids. The ends lost 2 bases at V and 4 bases at J; junction bases unmatched: 5. CDR1 and CDR2 from the germline V gene are SGHDT and YYEEEE.

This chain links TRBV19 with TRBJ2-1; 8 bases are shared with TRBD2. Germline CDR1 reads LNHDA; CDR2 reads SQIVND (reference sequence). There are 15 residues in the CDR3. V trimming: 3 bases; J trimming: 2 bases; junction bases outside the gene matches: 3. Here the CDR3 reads CASSIPAGAYNEQFF. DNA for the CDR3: TGTGCCAGTAGTATCCCAGCGGGAGCCTACAATGAGCAGTTCTTC.

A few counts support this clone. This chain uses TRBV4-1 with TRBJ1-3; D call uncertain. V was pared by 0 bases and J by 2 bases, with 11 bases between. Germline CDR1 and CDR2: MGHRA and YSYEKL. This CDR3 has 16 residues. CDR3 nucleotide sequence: TGCGCCAGCAGCCAAGAAAGGGAGGGCCCTGGAAACACCATATATTTT. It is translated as CASSQEREGPGNTIYF.

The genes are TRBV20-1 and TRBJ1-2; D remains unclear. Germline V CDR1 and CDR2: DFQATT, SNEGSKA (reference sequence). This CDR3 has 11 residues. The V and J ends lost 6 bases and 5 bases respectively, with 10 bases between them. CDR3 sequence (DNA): TGCAGTGCCCAGACAATTTATGGCTACACCTTC. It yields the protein CSAQTIYGYTF.

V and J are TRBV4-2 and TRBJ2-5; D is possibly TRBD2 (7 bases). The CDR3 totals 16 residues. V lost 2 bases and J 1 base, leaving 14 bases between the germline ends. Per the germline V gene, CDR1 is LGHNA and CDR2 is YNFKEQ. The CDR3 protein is CASSQSSGGLQETQYF. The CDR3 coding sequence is TGTGCCAGCAGCCAAAGTTCCGGGGGGCTCCAAGAGACCCAGTACTTC.

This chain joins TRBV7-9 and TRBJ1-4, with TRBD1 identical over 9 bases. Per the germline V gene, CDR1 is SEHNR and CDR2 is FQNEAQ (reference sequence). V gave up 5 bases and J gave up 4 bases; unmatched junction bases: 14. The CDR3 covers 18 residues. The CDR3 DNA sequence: TGTGCCAGCAGCACCGGGACAGGGAAGAGGGTCTATAATGAAAAACTGTTTTTT. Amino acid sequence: CASSTGTGKRVYNEKLFF.

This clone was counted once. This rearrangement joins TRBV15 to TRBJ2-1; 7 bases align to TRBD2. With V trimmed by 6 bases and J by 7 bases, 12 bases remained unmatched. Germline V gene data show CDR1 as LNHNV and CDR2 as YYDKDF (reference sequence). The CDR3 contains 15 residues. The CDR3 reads CATSLAVRVGNEQFF. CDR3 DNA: TGTGCCACCAGTCTAGCGGTCCGGGTGGGGAATGAGCAGTTCTTC.

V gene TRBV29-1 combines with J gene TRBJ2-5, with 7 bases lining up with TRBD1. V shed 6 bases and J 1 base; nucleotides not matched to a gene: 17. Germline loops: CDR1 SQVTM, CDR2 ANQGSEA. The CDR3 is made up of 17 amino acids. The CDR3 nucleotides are TGCAGCGTCCCTGGACAGGAAGGGGGCAACCCCCAAGAGACCCAGTACTTC. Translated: CSVPGQEGGNPQETQYF.